This TCR beta chain comes out of a study of T cell responses to AZD1222 COVID-19 vaccine. Pooling was applied to second doses at about 4 or about 12 weeks. The CDR3 spans 12 residues. Concerning this clone: A read error may account for a junction end that differs from germline.

The protocol was immunoSEQ multiplex PCR, while the TCRdb copy is restricted to in-frame clones and leaves out a portion. The table lists around 150,000 clones, about nine tenths of them singletons. V and J are TRBV12-3 or TRBV12-4 and TRBJ2-5; 8 bases agree with TRBD2. This TCR was sampled from an adult who received the AZD1222 COVID-19 vaccine. Specimen: peripheral blood, collected 28 days after the second AZD1222 dose. The CDR3: CASSLFTSGLHF. CDR3 DNA: TGTGCCAGCAGTCTTTTTACTAGCGGTCTGCACTTC.